Below are 26 T cell receptor beta chains sequenced from a single sample in a study of cytotoxic CD8 clonotypes in ibrutinib-treated CLL. Profiling relied on immunoSEQ multiplex PCR, and the TCRdb table lists in-frame clones only, not all of them. The sample records about 26,000 clones, about 82% being singletons. The sample was PBMCs, taken after 24 months of ibrutinib treatment. These receptors came from a human donor with chronic lymphocytic leukemia.

J is TRBJ2-1 and V is TRBV11-1; weak D call: TRBD2 (6 bases). From germline, CDR1 is SGHAT and CDR2 FQDESV (reference sequence). V lost 6 bases to trimming and J lost 0 bases, with 18 bases between them. This CDR3 contains 17 residues. CDR3 loop: CASSFFRDGSSYNEQFF. In nucleotides, the CDR3 is TGTGCCAGCAGTTTTTTCCGGGACGGGAGCTCCTACAATGAGCAGTTCTTC.

The chain combines TRBV5-1 with TRBJ2-1; 9 bases match TRBD1. Germline V gene lookup returns CDR1 SGHRS and CDR2 YFSETQ. The CDR3 is made up of 15 amino acids. V was pared by 6 bases and J by 4 bases, with 8 bases of the junction left unmatched. The chain's CDR3 is CASTGQTGGYNEQFF. The CDR3 region has the DNA TGCGCCAGCACCGGACAGACAGGGGGTTACAATGAGCAGTTCTTC. The variable domain in full, completed from reference TRBV5-1 and TRBJ2-1, reads KAGVTQTPRYLIKTRGQQVTLSCSPISGHRSVSWYQQTPGQGLQFLFEYFSETQRNKGNFPGRFSGRQFSNSRSEMNVSTLELGDSALYLCASTGQTGGYNEQFFGPGTRLTVL.

The chain employs TRBV5-6 and TRBJ2-1; 8 positions match TRBD1. Germline loops: CDR1 SGHDT, CDR2 YYEEEE. V trimming: 4 bases; J trimming: 2 bases; junction bases outside the gene matches: 5. There are 15 residues in the CDR3. CDR3 in DNA: TGTGCCAGCAGCAAGGACAGGGTGGCCTACAATGAGCAGTTCTTC. Translated: CASSKDRVAYNEQFF.

V is TRBV30 and J is TRBJ2-5; 7 nucleotides align to TRBD2. V dropped 3 bases and J dropped 5; count of bases not matched to a gene: 6. Germline CDR1 GTSNPN, CDR2 SVGIG (reference sequence). This CDR3 spans 13 amino acids. Here the CDR3 reads CAWRLGGVETQYF. CDR3 DNA: TGTGCCTGGAGACTTGGGGGGGTTGAGACCCAGTACTTC. Supplemented by reference TRBV30 and TRBJ2-5, the full variable domain reads SQTIHQWPATLVQPVGSPLSLECTVEGTSNPNLYWYRQAAGRGLQLLFYSVGIGQISSEVPQNLSASRPQDRQFILSSKKLLLSDSGFYLCAWRLGGVETQYFGPGTRLLVL.

The chain couples TRBV6-6 to TRBJ1-1; 9 nucleotides match TRBD1. Germline CDR1 reads MNHNY; CDR2 reads SVGAGI (reference sequence). This CDR3 contains 14 residues. V trimming: 2 bases; J trimming: 11 bases; junction bases outside the gene matches: 9. CDR3 loop: CASSYSPGTGRAFF. The CDR3 DNA sequence: TGTGCCAGCAGTTACAGCCCCGGGACAGGGAGGGCTTTCTTT.

Note on this clone: The same CDR3 can be traced to other DNA sequences in this sample. The chain combines TRBV27 with TRBJ2-5, with 8 bases matching TRBD1. The CDR3 sequence is 15 residues long. J lost 5 bases, V lost 6 bases, and 11 bases had no gene match. Germline CDR1 MNHEY, CDR2 SMNVEV (reference sequence). CDR3 residues: CASSSVQGAWETQYF. In nucleotides, the CDR3 is TGTGCCAGCAGCTCAGTTCAGGGGGCTTGGGAGACCCAGTACTTC.

The chain carries TRBV27 and TRBJ1-2, with a possible D match to TRBD1 (5 bases). With 4 bases removed from V and 0 bases from J, the gap between germline ends came to 9 bases. The CDR3 consists of 14 residues. CDR1 is MNHEY, CDR2 SMNVEV, per germline (reference sequence). Written as DNA, the CDR3 is TGTGCCAGCAGTTCGTGGGGGTCTAACTATGGCTACACCTTC. This codes for CASSSWGSNYGYTF.

The rearrangement links TRBV2 to TRBJ2-2; 7 nucleotides align to TRBD1. CDR1 and CDR2 (germline): SNHLY, FYNNEI. The junction had 4 bases not matched to a gene; V was cut back by 8 bases and J by 4 bases. There are 13 residues in the CDR3. Written as DNA, the CDR3 is TGTGCCAGCCTACAGGGGACCACCGGGGAGCTGTTTTTT. Amino acids: CASLQGTTGELFF.

The chain is built from TRBV6-1 and TRBJ1-4, with a weak D call TRBD1 (6 bases). Trimming left V 6 bases short and J 4 bases short, with 15 bases between. The CDR3 runs to 15 residues. Per germline, CDR1 MNHNS and CDR2 SASEGT. This CDR3 reads CASRDRTVINEKLFF. The CDR3 DNA sequence: TGTGCCAGCAGAGACCGGACAGTCATTAATGAAAAACTGTTTTTT.

This clone appeared a single time. The chain couples TRBV19 to TRBJ2-6; D gene ambiguous. Germline V lookup: CDR1 LNHDA, CDR2 SQIVND (reference sequence). Trimming removed 7 bases from V and 0 bases from J, with 7 bases in between. This CDR3 region has 14 residues. As DNA, the CDR3 is TGTGCCAGTATGCAGAGCTCTGGGGCCAACGTCCTGACTTTC. Residues: CASMQSSGANVLTF.

This clone was counted a single time. The rearrangement uses TRBV10-3 and TRBJ2-5, with D unclear. Trimming shortened V by 3 bases and J by 1 base, and 3 bases separated the two germline ends. CDR1 and CDR2 from the germline V gene are ENHRY and SYGVKD. This CDR3 has 12 amino acids. The CDR3 DNA follows: TGTGCCATCAGTGAAGTCCAAGAGACCCAGTACTTC. Translated, it gives CAISEVQETQYF.

The V call is TRBV10-3, the J call TRBJ2-5; 10 bases are a match to TRBD1. The CDR3 has 18 residues. Germline trimming cut 5 bases from V and 1 base from J; bases unmatched to any gene: 13. Germline CDR1 is ENHRY and CDR2 is SYGVKD. The chain's CDR3 is CAISTPSGQGFIQETQYF. The DNA of the CDR3 is TGTGCCATCAGTACCCCATCGGGACAGGGGTTCATCCAAGAGACCCAGTACTTC.

In the case of this clone: The junction does not match germline at one end; this may be a read error. The chain combines TRBV6-6 with TRBJ2-7; TRBD1 is a possible D gene (6 bases). Germline V CDR1 and CDR2: MNHNY, SVGAGI (reference sequence). This CDR3 is 13 amino acids long. Here the CDR3 reads CASSSPGQYWVFF. The CDR3 DNA reads TGTGCCAGCAGTTCTCCCGGACAGTACTGGGTATTTTTC.

The genes are TRBV7-2 and TRBJ1-6; D possibly corresponds to TRBD1 (6 bases). Germline CDR1 and CDR2: SGHTA and FQGNSA. This CDR3 contains 17 residues. V lost 4 bases and J 0 bases, leaving 13 bases between the germline ends. The CDR3 sequence: CASSSGQTSSYNSPLHF. CDR3 in DNA: TGTGCCAGCAGCTCCGGACAGACAAGCTCCTATAATTCACCCCTCCACTTT.

The chain employs TRBV19 and TRBJ1-2, with TRBD1 matching 7 bases. Trimming at V came to 3 bases and at J to 5 bases, leaving 6 bases not matched to a gene. Per germline, CDR1 LNHDA and CDR2 SQIVND (reference sequence). The CDR3 runs 14 residues. The CDR3 nucleotides are TGTGCCAGTAGTATTCGAGGGGGCCGGTATGGCTACACCTTC. It is translated as CASSIRGGRYGYTF.

This chain uses TRBV7-2 with TRBJ2-6, with a possible D match to TRBD1 (5 bases). The V gene lost 1 base and the J gene lost 4 bases, with 11 bases spanning the gap. This CDR3 region has 16 residues. Looked up from germline, CDR1 is SGHTA and CDR2 is FQGNSA. CDR3 region: CASSLVANRGANVLTF. The CDR3, as DNA: TGTGCCAGCAGCTTAGTTGCAAACAGGGGGGCCAACGTCCTGACTTTC.

J is TRBJ1-6 and V is TRBV6-4; 10 positions agree with TRBD1. Trimming removed 6 bases from V and 10 bases from J; junction bases left unmatched: 3. This CDR3 has 13 residues. Per the germline V gene, CDR1 is MRHNA and CDR2 is SNTAGT. Here the CDR3 DNA reads TGTGCCAGCAGCTCGGGACAGGGGTCACCCCTCCACTTT. Encoded protein: CASSSGQGSPLHF.

The V and J genes are TRBV18 and TRBJ2-1; 10 positions agree with TRBD2. The trim removed 4 bases at V and 0 bases at J, leaving 0 bases unmatched. From germline, CDR1 is KGHSH and CDR2 LQKENI. The CDR3 extends over 15 amino acids. CDR3 bases: TGTGCCAGCTCACTAGCGGGGGGCTCCTACAATGAGCAGTTCTTC. This encodes CASSLAGGSYNEQFF. Combining the CDR3 with reference TRBV18 and TRBJ2-1 gives the whole variable domain NAGVMQNPRHLVRRRGQEARLRCSPMKGHSHVYWYRQLPEEGLKFMVYLQKENIIDESGMPKERFSAEFPKEGPSILRIQQVVRGDSAAYFCASSLAGGSYNEQFFGPGTRLTVL.

The CDR3 nucleotides are TGCAGCGCCGGCGGGGGACAGGGGGTCAACACCATATATTTT. Its protein is CSAGGGQGVNTIYF. The chain links TRBV29-1 to TRBJ1-3, with TRBD1 identical over 11 bases. Germline V gene data show CDR1 as SQVTM and CDR2 as ANQGSEA. V shed 7 bases and J 7 bases; nucleotides not matched to a gene: 9. The CDR3 contains 14 residues.

The V gene is TRBV4-1, the J gene TRBJ2-3; tentatively, D is TRBD1 (6 bases). Between the trimmed V and J ends, which lost 4 bases and 4 bases, there was a span of 18 bases. The CDR3 spans 16 residues. CDR1 and CDR2 (germline): MGHRA, YSYEKL. The CDR3 sequence is CASSRGQLGFSDTQYF. The CDR3, as DNA: TGCGCCAGCAGCCGAGGACAGCTTGGTTTTTCAGATACGCAGTATTTT.

The CDR3 DNA reads TGTGCCAGCAGTTCACAGATCTACGAGCAGTACTTC. The encoded protein is CASSSQIYEQYF. The chain recombines TRBV6-5 with TRBJ2-7; no clear D gene. Trimming stripped 4 bases from V and 3 bases from J, with 7 bases between. The CDR3 consists of 12 residues. The germline CDR1 and CDR2 sequences are MNHEY and SVGAGI.

V is TRBV14 and J is TRBJ2-7; D gene uncertain. Germline V CDR1 and CDR2: SGHDN, FVKESK. Trimming took off 5 bases at V and 9 bases at J, with 14 bases between the two ends. There are 12 residues in the CDR3. The CDR3 is CASSSPYDRQYF. The CDR3 DNA is TGTGCCAGCAGCTCTCCATACGATAGGCAGTACTTC.

In its sample, this clone is medium-sized (0.01 to 0.1%). This chain connects TRBV28 to TRBJ2-7, with a tentative D call TRBD2 (6 bases). This CDR3 has 13 residues. V lost 2 bases to trimming and J lost 7 bases, with 12 bases between them. CDR1 is MDHEN, CDR2 SYDVKM, per germline. This chain's CDR3 is CASSLGTAGEQYF. CDR3 bases: TGTGCCAGCAGTTTAGGGACGGCGGGAGAGCAGTACTTC.

The rearrangement links TRBV19 to TRBJ1-5, with a weak D call TRBD1 (6 bases). Germline V gives CDR1 LNHDA, CDR2 SQIVND (reference sequence). The CDR3 has 15 amino acids. V was shortened by 11 bases and J by 1 base, with 18 bases between the two germline ends. CDR3 coding DNA: TGTGCCGCCGCGGGGGGGGCAAACAGCAATCAGCCCCAGCATTTT. Protein: CAAAGGANSNQPQHF.

The chain joins TRBV25-1 to TRBJ1-1, with D possibly TRBD1 on 5 matching bases. V lost 2 bases to trimming and J lost 11 bases, with 12 bases between them. The V gene's germline CDR1 is MGHDK and CDR2 SYGVNS. CDR3 length equals 12 residues. The CDR3 sequence: CASSELGGAAFF. The CDR3 nucleotides read TGTGCCAGCAGTGAACTGGGGGGTGCGGCTTTCTTT.

The rearrangement links TRBV4-1 to TRBJ1-2, with TRBD1 as a possible D gene (5 bases). Deletions cut 2 bases from V and 2 bases from J, with 15 bases between. CDR1 and CDR2 from the germline V gene are MGHRA and YSYEKL. The CDR3 has 16 residues. In DNA, the CDR3 is TGCGCCAGCAGCCAACATATTGCAGGGATGAACTATGGCTACACCTTC. Its translation is CASSQHIAGMNYGYTF.